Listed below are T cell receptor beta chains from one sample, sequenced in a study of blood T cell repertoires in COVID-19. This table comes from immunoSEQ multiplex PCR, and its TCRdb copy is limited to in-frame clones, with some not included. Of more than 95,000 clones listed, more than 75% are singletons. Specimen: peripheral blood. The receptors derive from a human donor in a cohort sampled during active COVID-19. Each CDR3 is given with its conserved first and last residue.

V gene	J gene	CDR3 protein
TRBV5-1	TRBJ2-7	CASSLLSGGFDEQYF
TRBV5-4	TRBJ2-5	CASSFYSGRAGETQYF
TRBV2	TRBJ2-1	CASIFGTSGSNEQFF
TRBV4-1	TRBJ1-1	CASSQLTRGTEAFF
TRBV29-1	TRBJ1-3	CSVEDVLAGNTIYF
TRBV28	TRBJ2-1	CASSLVGGRYNEQFF
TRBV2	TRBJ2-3	CASRDPGLAGGDRYKQYF
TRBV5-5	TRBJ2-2	CASKDSGQGKTGELFF
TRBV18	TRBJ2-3	CASSPFRDTDTQYF
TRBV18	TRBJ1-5	CASSSGTLNQPQHF
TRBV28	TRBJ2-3	CASSPGQNTDTQYF
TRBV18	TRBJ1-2	CASSPREGQNHGYTF
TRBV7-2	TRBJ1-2	CASRVTGGKVGYTF
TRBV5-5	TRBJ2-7	CASSLIAGSYEQYF
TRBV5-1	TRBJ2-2	CASSFLDPGELFF
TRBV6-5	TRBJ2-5	CASSRQYRETQYF
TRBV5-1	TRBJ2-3	CASSLRGTGGIDTQYF
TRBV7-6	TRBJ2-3	CASSSRRTSGTDTQYF
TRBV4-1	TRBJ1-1	CASSQVGLTNTEAFF
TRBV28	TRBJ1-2	CASSPAANYGYTF
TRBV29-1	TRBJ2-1	CSVASGWPTDEQFF
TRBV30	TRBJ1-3	CAWKSRQGNGNTIYF
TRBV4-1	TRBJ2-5	CASSPYKTSGRAYETQYF
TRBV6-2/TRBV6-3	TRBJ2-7	CASSRGGSLEQYF
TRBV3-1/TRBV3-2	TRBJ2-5	CASSQEGWWTGEYF
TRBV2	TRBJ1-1	CASSEVVRGPNTEAFF
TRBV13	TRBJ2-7	CASSLRTDEQYF
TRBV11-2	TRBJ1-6	CASSLVDRGHSPLHF
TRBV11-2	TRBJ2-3	CASSTWLTSSDTQYF
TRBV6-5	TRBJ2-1	CASSYDSSGNEQFF